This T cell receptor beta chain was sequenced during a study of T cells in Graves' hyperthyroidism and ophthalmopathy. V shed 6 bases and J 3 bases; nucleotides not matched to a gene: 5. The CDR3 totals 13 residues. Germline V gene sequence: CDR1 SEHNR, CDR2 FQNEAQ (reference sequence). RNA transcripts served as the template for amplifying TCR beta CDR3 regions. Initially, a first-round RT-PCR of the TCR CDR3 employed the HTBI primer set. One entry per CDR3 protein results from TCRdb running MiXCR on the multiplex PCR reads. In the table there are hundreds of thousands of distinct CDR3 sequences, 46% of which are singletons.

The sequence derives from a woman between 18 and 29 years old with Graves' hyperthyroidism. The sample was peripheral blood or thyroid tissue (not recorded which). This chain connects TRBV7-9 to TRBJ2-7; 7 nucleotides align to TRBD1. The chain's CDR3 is CASRNGQVYEQYF. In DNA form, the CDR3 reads TGTGCCAGCAGAAACGGACAGGTCTACGAGCAGTACTTC.